This TCR beta chain was found in a study of cytomegalovirus exposure and HLA in healthy donors. The data were produced by immunoSEQ multiplex PCR, yet TCRdb's version contains in-frame clones alone and is incomplete. The sample shows roughly 70,000 clones, around four fifths of them seen only once. This clone was seen a handful of times. Germline V gene lookup returns CDR1 SNHLY and CDR2 FYNNEI. The CDR3 totals 11 residues. The chain is built from TRBV2 and TRBJ2-7, with TRBD1 identical over 9 bases. Material for sequencing was PBMCs. This clonotype originated in a man younger than 45 in good health and CMV-seronegative. CDR3 sequence (DNA): TGTGCCAGCAGTCGGACAGGGGCATCCATTGTC. This gives the protein CASSRTGASIV.